Listed below are T cell receptor beta chains from one sample, sequenced in a study of T cell responses to AZD1222 COVID-19 vaccine. Measured with immunoSEQ multiplex PCR; TCRdb has only the in-frame clones, and not every one. This table holds under 200,000 clones, about 91% found once. Sequenced material: peripheral blood, taken 28 days after the second AZD1222 dose. The receptors derive from an adult who received the AZD1222 COVID-19 vaccine. The CDR3 runs from the conserved cysteine through the conserved F or W. A D gene is named only where the DNA matches it firmly.

cdr3_aa	d_call	v_call	j_call
CASTDRGLRGYTF	TRBD1	TRBV19	TRBJ1-2
CASSIDTLLRDRVTEAFF	TRBD1	TRBV19	TRBJ1-1
CASSIFGQNYEQYF	NA	TRBV18	TRBJ2-7
CASSPVGGSYEQYF	TRBD2	TRBV27	TRBJ2-7
CASSPGQNYGYTF	NA	TRBV12-3/TRBV12-4	TRBJ1-2
CASSPGMASGGQETQYF	TRBD2	TRBV9	TRBJ2-5
CASSRGYSGNTIYF	NA	TRBV27	TRBJ1-3
CASSLTGVNSPLHF	TRBD1	TRBV5-1	TRBJ1-6
CASSLGREDGYTF	NA	TRBV7-9	TRBJ1-2
CASSLVSGTDAYEQYF	TRBD1	TRBV5-8	TRBJ2-7
CASSPGGLGEQFF	TRBD2	TRBV18	TRBJ2-1
CASSPGTASNQPQHF	TRBD1	TRBV18	TRBJ1-5
CASSPEFGSQPQHF	NA	TRBV4-1	TRBJ1-5
CATSDPRTSGSLLGQFF	TRBD2	TRBV24-1	TRBJ2-1
CASSPGPGSSAFF	NA	TRBV18	TRBJ1-1
CASRPDRGQSEQFF	TRBD1	TRBV6-2/TRBV6-3	TRBJ2-1
CASSVGRGIADTQYF	NA	TRBV9	TRBJ2-3
CASSGTGESTNEKLFF	TRBD1	TRBV5-5	TRBJ1-4
CASSLHSENTGELFF	NA	TRBV28	TRBJ2-2
CASSTPKWGASFSPLHF	NA	TRBV28	TRBJ1-6
CASSQSRLNTEAFF	NA	TRBV16	TRBJ1-1
CASSLDSSEAFF	NA	TRBV11-2	TRBJ1-1
CATSRDRGGEQYF	TRBD1	TRBV15	TRBJ2-7
CSVLESTEAFF	NA	TRBV29-1	TRBJ1-1
CASSLQTRRLFF	NA	TRBV28	TRBJ1-4
CASSPPHWGAINQPQHF	NA	TRBV3-1/TRBV3-2	TRBJ1-5
CASSFRREELNEQYF	TRBD2	TRBV5-5	TRBJ2-7
CATHRTSNTGELFF	TRBD2	TRBV6-5	TRBJ2-2
CASSSGTAKMNTEAFF	NA	TRBV5-1	TRBJ1-1
CASSFGGQANEKLFF	NA	TRBV7-2	TRBJ1-4
CASSERGGNQPQHF	NA	TRBV2	TRBJ1-5
CASSPADLNTEAFF	NA	TRBV18	TRBJ1-1
CASSRPESSTYEQYF	NA	TRBV7-9	TRBJ2-7
CAWSPGNEQFF	NA	TRBV30	TRBJ2-1
CSVEGSDGYTF	NA	TRBV29-1	TRBJ1-2
CSVEGSGRNEQFF	NA	TRBV29-1	TRBJ2-1
CATAGGQKLTQYF	NA	TRBV19	TRBJ2-5
CASSFDRGTNSPLHF	TRBD1	TRBV5-1	TRBJ1-6
CASSLVGSAEAFF	NA	TRBV5-6	TRBJ1-1
CASSVGQGRAGELFF	TRBD1	TRBV14	TRBJ2-2
CASSLEGTGELFF	NA	TRBV7-2	TRBJ2-2
CASSLHGPPSYEQYF	NA	TRBV5-1	TRBJ2-7
CATTTEGGPGELFF	NA	TRBV5-1	TRBJ2-2
CASSQGDTSGQETQYF	NA	TRBV4-1	TRBJ2-5
CASSLGQGGYYGYTF	TRBD1	TRBV7-6	TRBJ1-2
CASRGIRTNEKLFF	NA	TRBV6-5	TRBJ1-4
CAWSVISDRGGSPLHF	TRBD1	TRBV30	TRBJ1-6
CASSLGGGTNEKLFF	NA	TRBV5-4	TRBJ1-4
CASSPRGSGNTIYF	NA	TRBV3-1/TRBV3-2	TRBJ1-3
CASTPDKIQPQHF	NA	TRBV6-5	TRBJ1-5
CASSLHNSPLHF	NA	TRBV3-1/TRBV3-2	TRBJ1-6
CAWNTGGPYIAFF	NA	TRBV30	TRBJ1-1
CASTGQGGSPLHF	TRBD1	TRBV2	TRBJ1-6
CASSFRGEQFF	NA	TRBV11-2	TRBJ2-1
CSARDPPAQYF	NA	TRBV20-1	TRBJ2-3
CASSLVGTSGVTDTQYF	TRBD2	TRBV7-2	TRBJ2-3
CASSTPPRDNSYEQYF	NA	TRBV28	TRBJ2-7
CASTKGGVPYEQYF	NA	TRBV28	TRBJ2-7
CASSFDGSGHQPQHF	NA	TRBV12-1	TRBJ1-5